This T cell receptor beta chain appears in the sequencing data of a study of cytomegalovirus exposure and HLA in healthy donors. Study-level points and caveats: The presence/absence work took it that sequencing depth was about the same across donors. The authors later found HLA-associated TCR beta chains more clonally expanded than equally common others. Later genetic work tied a missense DCLRE1C variant to beta-chain V and J trimming. In vitro testing confirmed a few CMV-associated chains as specific for CMV antigens.

13 Jbeta primers and 60 Vbeta primers were used for the PCR. TCRdb keeps only in-frame clones here, not all; method: immunoSEQ multiplex PCR. Altogether approximately 110,000 clones are present, 80% being singletons, with the ten largest covering 0.24%. Trimming took 0 bases from V and 3 from J, leaving 11 bases between them. This CDR3 region has 16 residues. Germline assignment: CDR1 MNHEY and CDR2 SVGAGI. As regards this clone: Its target is not known.

This chain links TRBV6-5 with TRBJ1-4; D remains unclear. Material for sequencing was PBMCs. The receptor was isolated from a man in his forties or fifties in good health and CMV-seronegative. CDR3 in amino acids: CASSYSSWAPNEKLFF. The CDR3 DNA sequence: TGTGCCAGCAGTTACTCTTCATGGGCCCCTAATGAAAAACTGTTTTTT.